This T cell receptor beta chain was identified in a study of beta chain features in type 1 diabetes. Populations obtained by sorting all exceeded 95% purity. The study reverse transcribed the entire isolated RNA, so it sequenced expressed TCRB transcripts. TCRdb keeps only in-frame clones here, not all; method: immunoSEQ multiplex PCR. The sample carries around 250,000 clones, roughly 21% recorded once. Findings and caveats of the study: Shorter TCRB CDR3s, moderately but significantly so, marked every one of the four CD4+ subsets in Type 1 diabetes patients. For patients, the naive, central memory and Treg TCRB repertoires appeared more alike than for healthy donors.

With regard to this clone: What it recognizes is unknown.

Input material: naive CD4+ T cells from blood. The receptor's source is a woman in her forties with type 1 diabetes.

In nucleotides, the CDR3 is TGTGCCAGTAGCTCGGTTGGGGCATGGTCCCCCAATCAGCCCCAGCATTTT. This encodes CASSSVGAWSPNQPQHF. This chain connects TRBV19 to TRBJ1-5, with a weak D call TRBD1 (5 bases). CDR1 and CDR2 (germline): LNHDA, SQIVND (reference sequence). V gave up 6 bases and J gave up 3 bases, with 21 bases separating them. This CDR3 is 17 amino acids long.